The 20 T cell receptor beta chains in this list originate from one sample, sequenced in a study of technical replicates of blood from several donors. The table came from immunoSEQ multiplex PCR; TCRdb's copy has only in-frame clones and leaves some out. There are about 56,000 clones in the sample; 80% to 95% occur only once, and 4.3% lies in the top ten. Input material: PBMCs. The receptors originated from a human donor in good health. Some clones in this sample may be carry-over from other donors' samples.

This chain connects TRBV6-1 to TRBJ2-5; possibly TRBD1 for D (6 bases). This CDR3 has 15 residues. In germline, CDR1 is MNHNS, CDR2 SASEGT. Trimming pared 2 bases from V and 4 bases from J, leaving 14 bases between. DNA of the CDR3: TGTGCCAGCAGTGAACAGGACAGACCCCCAGAGACCCAGTACTTC. Its translation: CASSEQDRPPETQYF.

The chain links TRBV5-8 to TRBJ1-1; D is perhaps TRBD1 (5 bases). The V end was cut by 1 base, the J end by 4 bases, with 8 bases between. The CDR3 length is 13 residues. The germline gives CDR1 SGHTS, CDR2 YDEGEE. The CDR3 DNA reads as TGTGCCAGCAGCTTGTTGGGGGGCACTGAAGCTTTCTTT. Protein: CASSLLGGTEAFF.

The V call is TRBV4-3, the J call TRBJ2-1; 7 positions agree with TRBD1. The length of the CDR3 is 15 residues. The junction had 5 bases not matched to a gene; V was cut back by 0 bases and J by 6 bases. Germline V lookup: CDR1 LGHNA, CDR2 YSLEER. The CDR3 nucleotides are TGCGCCAGCAGCCAAGATTCAGGGGGTGCCAATGAGCAGTTCTTC. The encoded protein is CASSQDSGGANEQFF.

The rearrangement links TRBV5-1 to TRBJ2-6, with 11 bases fitting TRBD1. Germline V CDR1 and CDR2: SGHRS, YFSETQ. This CDR3 comprises 17 residues. With V trimmed by 4 bases and J by 4 bases, 7 bases remained unmatched. In nucleotides, the CDR3 is TGCGCCAGCAGCCATACGGACAGGGGGCGAGGGGCCAACGTCCTGACTTTC. Its translation is CASSHTDRGRGANVLTF.

In this sample, this clone turned up once. The CDR3 spells CASRRTEYNEQFF. The CDR3 DNA sequence: TGTGCCAGCAGAAGGACAGAATACAATGAGCAGTTCTTC. The rearrangement uses TRBV2 and TRBJ2-1; D might be TRBD1 (6 bases). V shed 6 bases and J shed 4 bases, with 10 bases lying between them. This CDR3 spans 13 amino acids. The V gene's germline CDR1 is SNHLY and CDR2 FYNNEI. Together with reference TRBV2 and TRBJ2-1, the CDR3 gives the full variable domain: EPEVTQTPSHQVTQMGQEVILRCVPISNHLYFYWYRQILGQKVEFLVSFYNNEISEKSEIFDDQFSVERPDGSNFTLKIRSTKLEDSAMYFCASRRTEYNEQFFGPGTRLTVL.

DNA for the CDR3: TGTGCCAGCAGCCAAGATAGGAGCGGGGGCCCCTATGGCTACACCTTC. Its protein product is CASSQDRSGGPYGYTF. The gene calls are TRBV4-2 and TRBJ1-2; a possible D gene is TRBD1 (6 bases). V lost 0 bases and J 4 bases, leaving 15 bases between the germline ends. From germline, CDR1 is LGHNA and CDR2 YNFKEQ. The CDR3 is made up of 16 amino acids.

This sequence joins TRBV7-2 and TRBJ2-7; 8 nucleotides align to TRBD1. The length of the CDR3 is 13 residues. Germline loops: CDR1 SGHTA, CDR2 FQGNSA. Trimming took 5 bases from V and 2 from J; bases not matched to a gene: 2. CDR3 DNA sequence: TGTGCCAGCAGCGGACAGGGAACCTACGAGCAGTACTTC. Its translation is CASSGQGTYEQYF.

This clone showed up just a few times. J is TRBJ2-5 and V is TRBV29-1; unclear D gene. Trimming cost V 4 bases and J 2 bases, with 8 bases left between them. Germline CDR1 SQVTM, CDR2 ANQGSEA. This CDR3 has 12 residues. The DNA of the CDR3 is TGCAGCGTTGGGCTACAGCAAGAGACCCAGTACTTC. It encodes CSVGLQQETQYF.

The CDR3 spells CASSRDRINEKLFF. Written as DNA, the CDR3 is TGTGCCAGCAGCCGGGACAGGATTAATGAAAAACTGTTTTTT. The rearrangement links TRBV7-2 to TRBJ1-4; TRBD1 matches at 8 bases. The CDR3 totals 14 residues. Germline assignment: CDR1 SGHTA and CDR2 FQGNSA. V shed 5 bases and J 4 bases; nucleotides not matched to a gene: 3.

The chain recombines TRBV6-4 with TRBJ2-1, with no clear D. The CDR3 is 14 residues long. The germline V gene encodes CDR1 MRHNA and CDR2 SNTAGT. V was cut by 6 bases and J by 6 bases, with 15 bases left in between. CDR3 sequence reads: CASSMEVSGNEQFF. As DNA, the CDR3 is TGTGCCAGCAGCATGGAAGTTTCGGGCAATGAGCAGTTCTTC.

The chain combines TRBV15 with TRBJ2-1; 9 bases match TRBD1. Losses at the gene ends were 3 bases for V and 7 bases for J; bases not matched to a gene: 4. The CDR3 spans 14 residues. Germline loops: CDR1 LNHNV, CDR2 YYDKDF (reference sequence). The CDR3 coding sequence is TGTGCCACCAGCAGCCGGGACAGGGCGAATGAGCAGTTCTTC. This translates into CATSSRDRANEQFF.

The chain uses TRBV4-3 and TRBJ1-2, with 8 nucleotides matching TRBD1. Germline V gene data show CDR1 as LGHNA and CDR2 as YSLEER. The length of the CDR3 is 16 residues. V shed 3 bases, J shed 4 bases, and the junction held 10 bases outside the gene matches. In DNA form, the CDR3 reads TGCGCCAGCAGCCATCTCAGACAGGGGACTATCTATGGCTACACCTTC. This codes for CASSHLRQGTIYGYTF.

Of note for this clone: Other DNA sequences from this sample encode an identical CDR3 as well. This rearrangement joins TRBV5-1 to TRBJ2-1, with 10 bases that match TRBD2. This CDR3 spans 14 amino acids. The trim removed 3 bases at V and 4 bases at J, leaving 1 base unmatched. CDR1 is SGHRS, CDR2 YFSETQ, per germline. The CDR3 is CASSSSGSYNEQFF. Written as DNA, the CDR3 is TGCGCCAGCAGCTCTAGCGGGAGTTACAATGAGCAGTTCTTC.

The rearrangement links TRBV27 to TRBJ2-1, with D maybe TRBD1 (5 bases). Germline V gene lookup returns CDR1 MNHEY and CDR2 SMNVEV (reference sequence). The CDR3 loop spans 16 amino acids. With 6 bases removed from V and 0 bases from J, the gap between germline ends came to 15 bases. DNA for the CDR3: TGTGCCAGCAGCCTCCTCCCAGACAGCTCCTACAATGAGCAGTTCTTC. Translated: CASSLLPDSSYNEQFF.

V is TRBV30 and J is TRBJ2-1; TRBD2 matches at 11 bases. The V and J ends lost 0 bases and 5 bases, in that order; junction bases with no gene match: 3. The CDR3 sequence is 15 residues long. Germline CDR1 reads GTSNPN; CDR2 reads SVGIG (reference sequence). DNA for the CDR3: TGTGCCTGGAGTGTACTAGCGGGAGTAAACAATGAGCAGTTCTTC. This encodes CAWSVLAGVNNEQFF.

The chain carries TRBV11-3 and TRBJ2-1, with D possibly TRBD2 on 6 matching bases. Trimming removed 5 bases from V and 0 bases from J, with 17 bases in between. CDR3 length equals 17 residues. Germline lookup yields CDR1 SGHNT and CDR2 YENEEA. CDR3 sequence reads: CASSQTPTSSSYNEQFF. The CDR3 coding sequence is TGTGCCAGCAGCCAAACACCCACTAGCAGCTCCTACAATGAGCAGTTCTTC.

In DNA form, the CDR3 reads TGTGCCAGCAGGGAGAGGCAGGGACAAGAGACCCAGTACTTC. Its translation is CASRERQGQETQYF. The chain combines TRBV6-6 with TRBJ2-5; a weak D match, TRBD1 (5 bases). V shed 6 bases and J shed 2 bases, with 13 bases lying between them. Germline loops: CDR1 MNHNY, CDR2 SVGAGI (reference sequence). The CDR3 loop spans 14 amino acids.

The gene calls are TRBV7-3 and TRBJ1-6; D ambiguous. CDR1 SGHTA and CDR2 FQGTGA come from the germline V gene. The germline V and J ends were trimmed by 5 bases and 7 bases, with 9 bases remaining between them. The length of the CDR3 is 13 residues. The CDR3 loop is CASSGTSNSPLHF. The CDR3 DNA follows: TGTGCCAGCAGCGGCACCTCAAATTCACCCCTCCACTTT.

CDR3 residues: CASSAELLQETQYF. DNA for the CDR3: TGTGCCAGCAGTGCCGAACTACTCCAAGAGACCCAGTACTTC. The chain employs TRBV25-1 and TRBJ2-5; D gene ambiguous. This CDR3 region has 14 residues. With 4 bases removed from V and 1 base from J, the gap between germline ends came to 10 bases. CDR1 MGHDK and CDR2 SYGVNS come from the germline V gene.

V is TRBV7-9 and J is TRBJ1-1; D remains ambiguous. Per the germline V gene, CDR1 is SEHNR and CDR2 is FQNEAQ (reference sequence). V was cut by 0 bases and J by 4 bases, with 3 bases left in between. The CDR3 is 12 amino acids. CDR3 sequence reads: CASSLASTEAFF. The CDR3 nucleotides read TGTGCCAGCAGCTTAGCGAGCACTGAAGCTTTCTTT.